A single count supports the clone carrying this T cell receptor (beta chain). The assay was immunoSEQ multiplex PCR, and TCRdb's table has in-frame clones only and misses some. The sample has some 74,000 clones; approximately 91% are singletons. The data derive from a study of T cells after somatic rescue of genetic block. The CDR3 covers 13 residues. The V end lost 3 bases, the J end lost 7 bases, and 10 bases lay between the germline ends. In germline, CDR1 is SEHNR, CDR2 FQNEAQ (reference sequence). The TCR originated in a man aged 25 to 45. The chain employs TRBV7-9 and TRBJ1-3; no clear D. Sequencing used peripheral blood mononuclear cells (PBMCs). DNA of the CDR3: TGTGCCAGCAGCTTTGCAGGCGGGAACACCATATATTTT. This gives the protein CASSFAGGNTIYF.